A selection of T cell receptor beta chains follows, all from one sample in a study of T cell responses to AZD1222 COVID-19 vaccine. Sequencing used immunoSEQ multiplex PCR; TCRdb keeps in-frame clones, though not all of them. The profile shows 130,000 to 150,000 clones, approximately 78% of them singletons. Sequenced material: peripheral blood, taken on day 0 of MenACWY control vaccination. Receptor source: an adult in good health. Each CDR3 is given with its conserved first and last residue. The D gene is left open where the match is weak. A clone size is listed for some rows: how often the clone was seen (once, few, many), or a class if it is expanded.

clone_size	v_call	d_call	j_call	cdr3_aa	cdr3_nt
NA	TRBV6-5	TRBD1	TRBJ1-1	CASSYSTGGRAFF	TGTGCCAGCAGTTACAGCACAGGGGGCCGGGCTTTCTTT
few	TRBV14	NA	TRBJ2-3	CASRRNPTDTQYF	TGTGCCAGCAGGCGAAACCCCACAGATACGCAGTATTTT
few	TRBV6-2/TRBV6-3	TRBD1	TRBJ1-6	CASSPRQGINYNSPLHF	TGTGCCAGCAGCCCTAGACAGGGAATCAACTATAATTCACCCCTCCACTTT
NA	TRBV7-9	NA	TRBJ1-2	CASGSSGYGYGYTF	TGTGCCAGCGGTTCCTCAGGGTACGGCTATGGCTACACCTTC
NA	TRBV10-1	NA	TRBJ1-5	CASSRDGNQPQHF	TGCGCCAGCAGCCGAGACGGAAATCAGCCCCAGCATTTT
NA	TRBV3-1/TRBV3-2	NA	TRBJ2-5	CASSHPGNQETQYF	TGTGCCAGCAGCCACCCAGGGAACCAAGAGACCCAGTACTTC
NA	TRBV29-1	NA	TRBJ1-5	CSVAWGGPGPSNQPQHF	TGCAGCGTTGCCTGGGGGGGGCCCGGACCTAGCAATCAGCCCCAGCATTTT
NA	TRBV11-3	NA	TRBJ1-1	CASSLGLNTEAFF	TGTGCCAGCAGCTTAGGGTTGAACACTGAAGCTTTCTTT
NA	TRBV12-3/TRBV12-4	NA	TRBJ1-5	CASRVSNQPQHF	TGTGCCAGCAGGGTTAGCAATCAGCCCCAGCATTTT
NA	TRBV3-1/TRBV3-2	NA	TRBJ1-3	CASSQGTGASGNTIYF	TGTGCCAGCAGCCAAGGGACGGGGGCATCCGGAAACACCATATATTTT
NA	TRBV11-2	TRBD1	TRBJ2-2	CASSLDGTAVNTGELFF	TGTGCCAGCAGCTTAGACGGGACAGCAGTGAACACCGGGGAGCTGTTTTTT
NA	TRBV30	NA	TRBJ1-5	CAWSNSGASNQPQHF	TGTGCCTGGAGTAATTCAGGGGCGAGCAATCAGCCCCAGCATTTT
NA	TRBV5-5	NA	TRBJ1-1	CASSPDRPLDTEAFF	TGTGCCAGCAGTCCTGACAGGCCCCTGGACACTGAAGCTTTCTTT
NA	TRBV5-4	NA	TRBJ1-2	CASRGSSNYGYTF	TGTGCCAGCAGGGGCTCATCTAACTATGGCTACACCTTC
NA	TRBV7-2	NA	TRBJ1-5	CASSLVGVNQPQHF	TGTGCCAGCAGCTTAGTGGGAGTTAATCAGCCCCAGCATTTT
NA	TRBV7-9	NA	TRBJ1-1	CATGRVPNTEAFF	TGTGCCACTGGGAGGGTCCCGAACACTGAAGCTTTCTTT
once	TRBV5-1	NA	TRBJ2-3	CASSLSSGVDTQYF	TGCGCCAGCAGCTTGTCCTCAGGGGTGGATACGCAGTATTTT
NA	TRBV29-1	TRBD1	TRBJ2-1	CSVGSDRDFNEQFF	TGCAGCGTTGGATCTGACAGGGATTTCAATGAGCAGTTCTTC
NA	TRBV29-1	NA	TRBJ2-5	CSVLGLNQETQYF	TGCAGCGTTCTCGGACTAAATCAAGAGACCCAGTACTTC
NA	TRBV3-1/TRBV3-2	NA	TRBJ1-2	CASSQLRSHYGYTF	TGTGCCAGCAGCCAGCTAAGGAGTCACTATGGCTACACCTTC
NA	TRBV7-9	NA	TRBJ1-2	CASSRGPAYGYTF	TGTGCCAGCAGCCGCGGGCCAGCGTATGGCTACACCTTC
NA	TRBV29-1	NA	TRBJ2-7	CSVAEGDYEQYF	TGCAGCGTTGCTGAGGGCGACTACGAGCAGTACTTC
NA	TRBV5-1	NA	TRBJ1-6	CASSLATAGGSPLHF	TGCGCCAGCAGCTTGGCGACGGCGGGGGGTTCACCCCTCCACTTT
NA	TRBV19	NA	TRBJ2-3	CASSISGNSRVSGDTQYF	TGTGCCAGTAGTATCTCAGGGAATTCCCGCGTGAGCGGGGATACGCAGTATTTT
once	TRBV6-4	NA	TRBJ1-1	CASSAGAGTEAFF	TGTGCCAGCAGTGCGGGGGCTGGGACTGAAGCTTTCTTT
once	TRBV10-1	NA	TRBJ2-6	CASSERWGTSSGANVLTF	TGCGCCAGCAGCGAGAGGTGGGGCACCTCCTCTGGGGCCAACGTCCTGACTTTC
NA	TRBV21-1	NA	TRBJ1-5	CASSRQPQHF	TGTGCCAGCAGTCGCCAGCCCCAGCATTTT
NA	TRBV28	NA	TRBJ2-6	CASSSPRGAGGHSGANVLTF	TGTGCCAGCAGTTCCCCCAGGGGGGCGGGGGGCCACTCTGGGGCCAACGTCCTGACTTTC
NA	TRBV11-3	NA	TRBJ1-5	CASRTNRERGNQPQHF	TGTGCCAGCAGGACTAACAGGGAAAGGGGCAATCAGCCCCAGCATTTT
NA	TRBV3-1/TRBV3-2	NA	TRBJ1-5	CASSLAGHNQPQHF	TGTGCCAGCAGCCTGGCAGGGCACAATCAGCCCCAGCATTTT
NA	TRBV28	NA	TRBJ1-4	CASSEALGARKLFF	TGTGCCAGCAGTGAAGCCCTTGGGGCGCGGAAACTGTTTTTT
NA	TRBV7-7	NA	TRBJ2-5	CASSLAGGETQYF	TGTGCCAGCAGCTTAGCGGGGGGAGAGACCCAGTACTTC
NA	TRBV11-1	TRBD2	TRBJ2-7	CASSLEAGGPTYEQYF	TGTGCCAGCAGCTTAGAAGCGGGGGGGCCTACCTACGAGCAGTACTTC
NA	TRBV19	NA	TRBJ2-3	CASSPRGYTQYF	TGTGCCAGTAGTCCGAGGGGTTATACGCAGTATTTT
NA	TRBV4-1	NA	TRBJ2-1	CASSQVLADYNEQFF	TGCGCCAGCAGCCAGGTCTTAGCGGACTACAATGAGCAGTTCTTC
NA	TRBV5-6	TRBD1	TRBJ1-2	CASSLGEDRTYGYTF	TGTGCCAGCAGCTTGGGTGAGGACAGGACATATGGCTACACCTTC
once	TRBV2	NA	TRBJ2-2	CASSERQTNTGELFF	TGTGCCAGCAGTGAACGACAGACTAACACCGGGGAGCTGTTTTTT
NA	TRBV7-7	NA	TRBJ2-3	CASSFTVTDTQYF	TGTGCCAGCAGCTTCACAGTGACAGATACGCAGTATTTT
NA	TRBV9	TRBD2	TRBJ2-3	CASNSRGASTDTQYF	TGTGCCAGCAATTCGCGGGGGGCTAGCACAGATACGCAGTATTTT
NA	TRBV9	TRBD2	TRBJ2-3	CASSVVAGGLGDTQYF	TGTGCCAGCAGCGTAGTAGCGGGGGGGCTTGGAGATACGCAGTATTTT